This T cell receptor (beta chain) was obtained from a study of human T cells and chemical hapten exposure. Looking at the study overall: Application of 0.01% DPC to the upper back was done by patch test, with a reading at 6 days.

TCRdb fed the RACE reads into MiXCR, producing one record per CDR3 protein. The sample carries under 200,000 distinct CDR3 sequences, roughly 14% recorded once. Time point: patch test 1, 2 weeks after DPC sensitization. This sample's treatment: therapeutic diphenylcyclopropenone sensitization with weekly scalp DPC. The sample was whole blood, taken in connection with sensitization to the hapten diphenylcyclopropenone (DPC). The clonotype originates from a woman under 40 with alopecia areata. Some clones in this sample may be carry-over from other donors' samples.

DNA for the CDR3: TGTGCGACCGGACAGGGGGGGACTGAAGCTTTCTTT. Encoded protein: CATGQGGTEAFF. The chain recombines TRBV13 with TRBJ1-1, with 10 bases that match TRBD1. Per the germline V gene, CDR1 is PRHDT and CDR2 is FYEKMQ (reference sequence). The CDR3 runs to 12 residues.